These T cell receptor beta chains were read from a single sample in a study of shared clonotypes between healthy human individuals. The assay was immunoSEQ multiplex PCR, and TCRdb's table has in-frame clones only and misses some. The data show about 2.4 million clones, over 85% seen once. The sequenced sample consisted of naive CD4+ T cells from PBMCs. The receptors here all came from a man between 18 and 29 years old in good health. Some clones in this sample may be carry-over from other donors' samples. Each CDR3 is given with its conserved first and last residue. A clone size is listed for some rows: how often the clone was seen (once, few, many), or a class if it is expanded.

>.|TRBV2|TRBJ2-7
CASIFGTGGEVSYEQYF
>.|TRBV6-1|TRBJ2-3
CASSELGTSTDTQYF
>.|TRBV7-2|TRBJ2-5
CASSITGQETQYF
>.|TRBV6-1|TRBJ2-2
CASSEPGGRTGELFF
>.|TRBV10-3|TRBJ2-2
CAISSGLASAGELFF
>.|TRBV5-8|TRBJ2-1
CASSGRVNEQFF
>.|TRBV30|TRBJ1-3
CAWSSGNTIYF
>.|TRBV5-4|TRBJ2-3
CASSERTSTDTQYF
>.|TRBV5-1|TRBJ2-7
CASSFTGTQGIPYEQYF
>once|TRBV7-9|TRBJ2-7
CASRPIGEAPGEQYF
>.|TRBV28|TRBJ1-2
CASSLAGIYGYTF
>.|TRBV18|TRBJ2-1
CASSPPGREDNEQFF
>.|TRBV4-1|TRBJ2-7
CASSREGTYEQYF
>few|TRBV6-6|TRBJ1-2
CASANYGYTF